A single sample gave rise to the 27 T cell receptor beta chains below, sequenced in a study of blood T cell repertoires in COVID-19. Profiled with immunoSEQ multiplex PCR; TCRdb holds only in-frame clones, not every one. The repertoire holds a few hundred thousand clones, with roughly 76% as singletons. Input material: peripheral blood. These TCRs come from a human donor in a cohort sampled during active COVID-19.

V usage is TRBV27 and J usage is TRBJ1-2; 8 bases are a match to TRBD1. The ends lost 5 bases at V and 6 bases at J; junction bases unmatched: 11. The CDR3 contains 15 residues. Germline V lookup: CDR1 MNHEY, CDR2 SMNVEV (reference sequence). The DNA for the CDR3 is TGTGCCAGCAGTCCGGAACCTACAGGGGGGAATGGCTACACCTTC. Translating gives CASSPEPTGGNGYTF.

This clone has a single count. V gene TRBV6-2 or TRBV6-3 combines with J gene TRBJ2-7; D perhaps matches TRBD1 (6 bases). The CDR3 has 13 residues. From germline, CDR1 is MNHEY and CDR2 SVGEGT. Trimming shortened V by 5 bases and J by 2 bases, and 10 bases separated the two germline ends. The CDR3 coding sequence is TGTGCCAGCAGTCTATACAGGGCCTACGAGCAGTACTTC. Translating it yields CASSLYRAYEQYF.

The chain carries TRBV25-1 and TRBJ1-6; no definite D call. V lost 1 base to trimming and J lost 5 bases, with 9 bases between them. Germline values: CDR1 MGHDK, CDR2 SYGVNS. The length of the CDR3 is 15 residues. CDR3 nucleotide sequence: TGTGCCAGCAGTGAATCCCACAGCCATAATTCACCCCTCCACTTT. It encodes CASSESHSHNSPLHF.

This chain joins TRBV28 and TRBJ1-1; TRBD1 might be the D (5 bases). Germline V gives CDR1 MDHEN, CDR2 SYDVKM. V was cut by 6 bases and J by 5 bases, with 16 bases left in between. The length of the CDR3 is 14 residues. CDR3 amino acids: CASSPPGGGTEAFF. CDR3 nucleotide sequence: TGTGCCAGCAGCCCCCCGGGGGGAGGGACTGAAGCTTTCTTT.

The chain links TRBV6-2 or TRBV6-3 to TRBJ2-2; the match to TRBD1 covers 7 bases. V lost 6 bases, J lost 4 bases, and 5 bases stayed unmatched. Germline loops: CDR1 MNHEY, CDR2 SVGEGT. CDR3 length: 14 amino acids. CDR3 amino acids: CASSRQGSTGELFF. In nucleotides, the CDR3 is TGTGCCAGCAGCCGACAGGGATCCACCGGGGAGCTGTTTTTT.

The chain couples TRBV5-1 to TRBJ2-3, with a weak D call TRBD2 (5 bases). V was cut by 0 bases and J by 6 bases, with 11 bases left in between. The CDR3 is 14 amino acids. Germline assignment: CDR1 SGHRS and CDR2 YFSETQ. CDR3 nucleotides: TGCGCCAGCAGCTTGGACGTAGCGAGGGATACGCAGTATTTT. This encodes CASSLDVARDTQYF.

Note on this clone: The same CDR3 arises from other DNA sequences in this sample as well. The V and J genes are TRBV24-1 and TRBJ1-2; a weak D match, TRBD1 (6 bases). Germline CDR1 is KGHDR and CDR2 is SFDVKD. This CDR3 has 13 amino acids. Trimming pared 4 bases from V and 4 bases from J, leaving 9 bases between. CDR3 coding DNA: TGTGCCACCAGTGAAACAGGGTCCTATGGCTACACCTTC. Translated, it gives CATSETGSYGYTF.

The chain has TRBV25-1 and TRBJ1-1, with 7 bases fitting TRBD1. The CDR3 covers 16 residues. J gave up 5 bases and V 3 bases, and 12 bases lay outside the gene matches. The V gene's germline CDR1 is MGHDK and CDR2 SYGVNS. CDR3 sequence (DNA): TGTGCCAGCAGTGACGTACAGGGGCGGGGATCGACTGAAGCTTTCTTT. This encodes CASSDVQGRGSTEAFF. Using reference TRBV25-1 and TRBJ1-1 for the parts outside the CDR3, the full variable domain is EADIYQTPRYLVIGTGKKITLECSQTMGHDKMYWYQQDPGMELHLIHYSYGVNSTEKGDLSSESTVSRIRTEHFPLTLESARPSHTSQYLCASSDVQGRGSTEAFFGQGTRLTVV.

The chain combines TRBV7-3 with TRBJ1-3; D gene unclear. V was trimmed by 5 bases and J by 2 bases, leaving 7 bases between them. The CDR3 is 13 residues long. Germline V gives CDR1 SGHTA, CDR2 FQGTGA. Here the CDR3 reads CASSPSPGNTIYF. Here the CDR3 DNA reads TGTGCCAGCAGCCCTAGCCCTGGAAACACCATATATTTT.

The gene calls are TRBV19 and TRBJ1-4; 8 nucleotides match TRBD1. Germline lookup yields CDR1 LNHDA and CDR2 SQIVND (reference sequence). This CDR3 is built from 15 residues. J was trimmed by 9 bases and V by 5 bases; bases with no gene match: 11. CDR3 bases: TGTGCCAGTAGTCATCCAGACAGGGGAGGGAAAAAACTGTTTTTT. It codes for CASSHPDRGGKKLFF. The full variable domain, its missing parts supplied by reference TRBV19 and TRBJ1-4, is DGGITQSPKYLFRKEGQNVTLSCEQNLNHDAMYWYRQDPGQGLRLIYYSQIVNDFQKGDIAEGYSVSREKKESFPLTVTSAQKNPTAFYLCASSHPDRGGKKLFFGSGTQLSVL.

The chain is built from TRBV3-1 (or the pseudogene TRBV3-2) and TRBJ2-5, with D maybe TRBD2 (5 bases). The CDR3 is 14 residues long. Germline CDR1 and CDR2: LGHDT and YNNKEL (reference sequence). V lost 0 bases and J 6 bases, leaving 11 bases between the germline ends. In DNA form, the CDR3 reads TGTGCCAGCAGCCAAGAAAATCTCGGGAAGACCCAGTACTTC. Its translation: CASSQENLGKTQYF.

V and J are TRBV24-1 and TRBJ2-2; the match to TRBD2 covers 13 bases. The CDR3 totals 15 residues. Germline CDR1 reads KGHDR; CDR2 reads SFDVKD. V shed 9 bases and J 7 bases; nucleotides not matched to a gene: 7. The CDR3: CATGLAGERVGELFF. In nucleotides, the CDR3 is TGTGCCACCGGACTAGCGGGAGAGAGGGTCGGGGAGCTGTTTTTT.

On this clone: This sequence may be a read error, since a much larger clone differs from it by one base. The rearrangement uses TRBV6-6 and TRBJ1-4; tentative D call: TRBD1 (6 bases). Trimming took off 2 bases at V and 0 bases at J, with 7 bases between the two ends. Germline V gives CDR1 MNHNY, CDR2 SVGAGI (reference sequence). CDR3 size: 15 residues. CDR3 coding DNA: TGTGCCAGCAGTTACCGGACAGCAACTAATGAAAAACTGTTTTTT. It translates to CASSYRTATNEKLFF.

V and J are TRBV19 and TRBJ1-1, with 7 positions matching TRBD1. The V and J ends lost 2 bases and 0 bases, in that order; junction bases with no gene match: 9. The germline CDR1 and CDR2 sequences are LNHDA and SQIVND (reference sequence). The CDR3 loop spans 17 amino acids. CDR3 sequence: CASSIPVTGRMNTEAFF. DNA of the CDR3: TGTGCCAGTAGTATACCCGTGACAGGGAGGATGAACACTGAAGCTTTCTTT.

Regarding this clone: It may be a read error: a sequence one base away is much more abundant. The chain recombines TRBV27 with TRBJ2-7; 13 bases are shared with TRBD2. There are 14 residues in the CDR3. Germline V gene sequence: CDR1 MNHEY, CDR2 SMNVEV (reference sequence). V lost 5 bases and J lost 3; bases outside the gene matches: 1. The CDR3 DNA is TGTGCCAGCAGTAGGACTAGCGGGAGCTACGAGCAGTACTTC. It translates to CASSRTSGSYEQYF.

This clone showed up just once. J is TRBJ1-4 and V is TRBV11-2; unclear D gene. CDR1 and CDR2 (germline): SGHAT, FQNNGV. V was shortened by 1 base and J by 4 bases, with 7 bases between the two germline ends. This CDR3 is built from 14 residues. CDR3 region: CASSLVWHNEKLFF. The CDR3 nucleotides are TGTGCCAGCAGCTTAGTGTGGCATAATGAAAAACTGTTTTTT.

The V and J genes are TRBV3-1 (or the pseudogene TRBV3-2) and TRBJ1-6, with TRBD1 matching over 7 bases. The V gene end was trimmed by 1 base and the J gene end by 10 bases; junction bases not matched to a gene: 7. The V gene's germline CDR1 is LGHDT and CDR2 YNNKEL (reference sequence). The CDR3 has 15 residues. This chain's CDR3 is CASSQGGTAKSPLHF. The CDR3 DNA reads as TGTGCCAGCAGCCAAGGAGGGACAGCTAAATCACCCCTCCACTTT.

The chain joins TRBV4-2 to TRBJ1-2; D call uncertain. V dropped 0 bases and J dropped 3 bases, with 11 bases sitting between them. There are 15 residues in the CDR3. Germline lookup yields CDR1 LGHNA and CDR2 YNFKEQ. CDR3 protein: CASSQDQVYDYGYTF. For the CDR3, the DNA is TGTGCCAGCAGCCAAGATCAGGTCTATGACTATGGCTACACCTTC.

The chain carries TRBV10-3 and TRBJ2-1; D perhaps matches TRBD1 (6 bases). The germline V and J ends were trimmed by 6 bases and 4 bases, with 13 bases remaining between them. Germline V gene sequence: CDR1 ENHRY, CDR2 SYGVKD. The CDR3 is made up of 14 amino acids. CDR3 coding DNA: TGTGCCATCAGAGAAGAGGGGGATTACAATGAGCAGTTCTTC. Protein sequence: CAIREEGDYNEQFF.

V and J are TRBV14 and TRBJ1-2; maybe TRBD1 (6 bases). The CDR3 totals 13 residues. V shed 0 bases and J shed 8 bases, with 10 bases lying between them. Looked up from germline, CDR1 is SGHDN and CDR2 is FVKESK. The CDR3, as DNA: TGTGCCAGCAGCCAAGACAGGGGCTCGGGCTACACCTTC. Residues: CASSQDRGSGYTF.

This clone was seen just once. The CDR3, as DNA: TGTGCCAGCAGCTCAAACCAGGGGGCTGGGAACACTGAAGCTTTCTTT. It is translated as CASSSNQGAGNTEAFF. The chain uses TRBV11-3 and TRBJ1-1; 8 bases map to TRBD1. J lost 1 base, V lost 4 bases, and 8 bases had no gene match. The germline gives CDR1 SGHNT, CDR2 YENEEA. The CDR3 has 16 amino acids.

The sample holds one count of this clone. V and J are TRBV19 and TRBJ2-5, with D perhaps matching TRBD2 (6 bases). The germline CDR1 and CDR2 sequences are LNHDA and SQIVND (reference sequence). Trimming cost V 5 bases and J 6 bases, with 13 bases left between them. There are 13 residues in the CDR3. CDR3 sequence: CASSVGGLKTQYF. DNA for the CDR3: TGTGCCAGTAGTGTTGGAGGGTTAAAGACCCAGTACTTC.

This clone occurred once. V gene TRBV4-3 combines with J gene TRBJ2-6, with no clear D. This CDR3 has 17 amino acids. V shed 0 bases and J shed 2 bases, with 11 bases lying between them. Germline loops: CDR1 LGHNA, CDR2 YSLEER. In DNA form, the CDR3 reads TGCGCCAGCAGCCAAGAGGCGGTCCACACTGGGGCCAACGTCCTGACTTTC. This sequence encodes CASSQEAVHTGANVLTF.

About this clone: Other DNA sequences within the sample encode an identical CDR3. CDR3 amino acids: CASSLGGDSNQPQHF. The CDR3 DNA is TGCGCCAGCAGCTTGGGGGGCGACAGCAATCAGCCCCAGCATTTT. The gene calls are TRBV5-1 and TRBJ1-5, with D perhaps matching TRBD1 (5 bases). There are 15 residues in the CDR3. Germline lookup yields CDR1 SGHRS and CDR2 YFSETQ. Trimming pared 0 bases from V and 1 base from J, leaving 8 bases between.

The rearrangement joins TRBV27 to TRBJ1-4; 7 bases are shared with TRBD1. Germline CDR1 is MNHEY and CDR2 is SMNVEV (reference sequence). This CDR3 comprises 13 residues. Germline trimming cut 5 bases from V and 8 bases from J; bases unmatched to any gene: 5. This CDR3 reads CASSPTGDEKLFF. In nucleotides, the CDR3 is TGTGCCAGCAGTCCAACAGGGGACGAAAAACTGTTTTTT.

The rearrangement joins TRBV19 to TRBJ2-7; TRBD2 might be the D (5 bases). Germline CDR1 reads LNHDA; CDR2 reads SQIVND (reference sequence). CDR3 size: 12 residues. The V end was cut by 3 bases, the J end by 5 bases, with 8 bases between. CDR3 sequence (DNA): TGTGCCAGTAGTATGGGGAGCCACGAGCAGTACTTC. This encodes CASSMGSHEQYF.

The rearrangement links TRBV29-1 to TRBJ1-2, with D unresolved. There are 15 residues in the CDR3. The ends were cut back, 7 bases at V and 0 bases at J, with 18 bases in the middle. Germline assignment: CDR1 SQVTM and CDR2 ANQGSEA. DNA for the CDR3: TGCAGCGGGCTAGAGGGAAATGAGGCTAACTATGGCTACACCTTC. Its protein product is CSGLEGNEANYGYTF.